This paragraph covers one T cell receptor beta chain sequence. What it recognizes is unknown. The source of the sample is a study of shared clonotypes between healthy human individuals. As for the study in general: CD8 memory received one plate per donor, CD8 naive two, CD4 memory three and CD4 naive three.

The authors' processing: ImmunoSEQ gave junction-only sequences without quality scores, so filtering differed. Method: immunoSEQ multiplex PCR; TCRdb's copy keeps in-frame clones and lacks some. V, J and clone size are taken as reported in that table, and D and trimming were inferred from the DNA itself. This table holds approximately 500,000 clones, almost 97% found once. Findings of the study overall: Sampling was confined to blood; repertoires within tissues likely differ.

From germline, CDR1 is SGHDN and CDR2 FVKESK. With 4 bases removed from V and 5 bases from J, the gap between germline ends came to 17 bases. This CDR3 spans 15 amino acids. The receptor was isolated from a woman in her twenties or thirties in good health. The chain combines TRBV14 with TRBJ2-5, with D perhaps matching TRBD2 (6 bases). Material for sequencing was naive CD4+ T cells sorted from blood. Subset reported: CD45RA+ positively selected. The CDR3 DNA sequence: TGTGCCAGCAGCCGGAGGGACGTTTTGGTTGAGACCCAGTACTTC. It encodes CASSRRDVLVETQYF.